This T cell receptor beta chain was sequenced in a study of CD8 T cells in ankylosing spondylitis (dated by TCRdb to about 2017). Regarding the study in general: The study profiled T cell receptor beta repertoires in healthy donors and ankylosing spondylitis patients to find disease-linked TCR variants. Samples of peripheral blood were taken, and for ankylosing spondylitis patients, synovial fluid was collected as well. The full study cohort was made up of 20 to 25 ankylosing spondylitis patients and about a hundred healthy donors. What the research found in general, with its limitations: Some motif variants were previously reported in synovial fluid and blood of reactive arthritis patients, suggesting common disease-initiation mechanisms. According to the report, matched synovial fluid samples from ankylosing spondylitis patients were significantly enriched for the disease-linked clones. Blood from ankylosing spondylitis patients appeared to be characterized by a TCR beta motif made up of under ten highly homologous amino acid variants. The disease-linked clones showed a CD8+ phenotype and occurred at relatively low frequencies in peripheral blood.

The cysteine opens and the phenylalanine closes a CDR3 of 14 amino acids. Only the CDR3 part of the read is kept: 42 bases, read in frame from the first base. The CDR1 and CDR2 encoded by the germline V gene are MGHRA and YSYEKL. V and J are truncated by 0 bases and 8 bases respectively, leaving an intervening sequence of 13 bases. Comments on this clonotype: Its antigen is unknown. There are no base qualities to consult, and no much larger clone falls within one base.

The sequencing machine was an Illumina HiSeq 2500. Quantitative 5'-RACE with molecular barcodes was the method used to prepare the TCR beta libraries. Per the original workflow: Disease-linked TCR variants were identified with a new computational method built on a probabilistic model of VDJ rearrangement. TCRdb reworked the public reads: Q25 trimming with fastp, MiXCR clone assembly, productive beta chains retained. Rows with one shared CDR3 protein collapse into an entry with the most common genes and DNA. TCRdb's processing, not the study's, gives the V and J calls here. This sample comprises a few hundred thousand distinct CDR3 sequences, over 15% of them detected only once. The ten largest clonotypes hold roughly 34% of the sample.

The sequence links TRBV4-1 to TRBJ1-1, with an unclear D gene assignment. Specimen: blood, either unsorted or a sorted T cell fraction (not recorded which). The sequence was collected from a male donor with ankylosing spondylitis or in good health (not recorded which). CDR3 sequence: CASSQDLEGLEAFF. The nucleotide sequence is TGCGCCAGCAGCCAAGATTTGGAGGGCTTGGAAGCTTTCTTT.